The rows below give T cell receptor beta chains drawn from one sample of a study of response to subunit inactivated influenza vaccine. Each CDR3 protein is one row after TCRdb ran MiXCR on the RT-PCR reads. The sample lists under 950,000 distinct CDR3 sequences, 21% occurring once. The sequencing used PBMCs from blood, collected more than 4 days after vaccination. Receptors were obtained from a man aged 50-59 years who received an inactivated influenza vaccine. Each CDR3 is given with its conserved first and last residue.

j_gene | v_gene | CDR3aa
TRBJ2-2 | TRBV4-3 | CASSQEFPAGGNTGELFF
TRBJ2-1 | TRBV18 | CASSPDRAHEQFF
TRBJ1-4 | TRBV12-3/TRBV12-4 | CASSFSTGSNEKLFF
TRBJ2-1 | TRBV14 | CASSQDQGTYNEQFF
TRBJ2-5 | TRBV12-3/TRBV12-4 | CASSNRLAGGQETQYF
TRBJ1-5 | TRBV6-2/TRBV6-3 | CASSGPIPGNQPQHF
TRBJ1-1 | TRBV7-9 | CASSPPGAGNTEAFF
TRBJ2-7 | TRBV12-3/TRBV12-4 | CASSSITDRKQYF
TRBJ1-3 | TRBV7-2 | CASSNVLTAGNTIYF
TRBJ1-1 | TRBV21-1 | CASSPTGFFTEAFF
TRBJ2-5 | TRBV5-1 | CASSLSQGSETQYF
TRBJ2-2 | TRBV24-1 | CATSDPTGGRYPGELFF
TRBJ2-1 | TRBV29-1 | CSVTGTTESYNEQFF
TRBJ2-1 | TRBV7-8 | CASSLRGRANEQFF
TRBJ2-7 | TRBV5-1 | CASRDSGGSYEQYF
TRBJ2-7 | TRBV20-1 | CSAQEGIYEQYF
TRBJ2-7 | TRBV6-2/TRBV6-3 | CASSPNGYEQYF
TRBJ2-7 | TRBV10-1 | CASSEGSDYEQYF
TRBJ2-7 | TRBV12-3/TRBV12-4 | CASSFSSLSGRSYEQYF
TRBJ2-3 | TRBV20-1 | CSASDLAGGPRGTQYF
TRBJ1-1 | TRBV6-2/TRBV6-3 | CASSYRGGAVRTEAFF
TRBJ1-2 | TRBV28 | CASTNFQSYGYTF
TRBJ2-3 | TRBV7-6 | CASSPDPLGTQYF
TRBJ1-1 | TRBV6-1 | CASIVGVLNTEAFF
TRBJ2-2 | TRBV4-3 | CASSQDVASGGLPRELFF
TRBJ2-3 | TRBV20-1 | CSARGLAGGPTDTQYF
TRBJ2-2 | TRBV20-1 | CSARPLTSGFSGELFF
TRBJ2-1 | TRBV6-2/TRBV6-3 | CASSDQGGQGDEQFF
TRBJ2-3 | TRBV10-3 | CAILSQAGSTDTQYF
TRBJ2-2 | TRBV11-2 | CASSVLGAGTGELFF
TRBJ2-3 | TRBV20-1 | CSARGLAGPTDTQYF
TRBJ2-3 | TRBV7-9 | CASSETRDRGADTQYF
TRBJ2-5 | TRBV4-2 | CASSQDSGGGETQYF
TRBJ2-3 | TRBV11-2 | CASSLSLAASSTDTQYF
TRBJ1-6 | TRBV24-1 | CATSSPLHF
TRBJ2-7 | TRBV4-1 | CASSQDIAGQGAYEQYF
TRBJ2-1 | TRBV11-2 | CASSSDYTPGLAVGEQFF
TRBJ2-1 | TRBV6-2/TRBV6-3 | CASSSGLAWEQFF
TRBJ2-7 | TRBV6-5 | CASSYYRVASYEQYF
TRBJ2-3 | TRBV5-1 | CASSFPSGGVSNPADTQYF
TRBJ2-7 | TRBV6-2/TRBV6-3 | CASSYSLAGSSYEQYF
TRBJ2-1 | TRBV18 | CASSTTPSGYNEQFF
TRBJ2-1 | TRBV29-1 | CSGSGSSLLEKNNEQFF
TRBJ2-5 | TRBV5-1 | CASSLEAGWETQYF
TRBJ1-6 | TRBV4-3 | CASSQDGTGPSPLHF
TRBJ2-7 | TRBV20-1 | CSARVQGLNSYEQYF
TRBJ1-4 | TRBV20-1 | CSAKTGANEKLFF
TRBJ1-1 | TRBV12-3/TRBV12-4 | CASSAQEVTEAFF
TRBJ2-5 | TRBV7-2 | CASSLGGSEQETQYF
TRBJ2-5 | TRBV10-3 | CAISESKAGGETQYF
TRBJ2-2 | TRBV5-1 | CASSSHRDTGELFF
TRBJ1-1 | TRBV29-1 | CSVGRGDTEAFF